Listed below are T cell receptor beta chains from one sample, sequenced in a study of blood T cell repertoires in COVID-19. Method: immunoSEQ multiplex PCR; TCRdb's copy keeps in-frame clones and lacks some. Among fewer than 350,000 clones listed, approximately 91% were seen once. The sequencing input was PBMCs or T cells enriched from blood (not recorded which). These receptors all come from a woman between 40 and 55 years old with acute COVID-19. CDR3s leave out the opening cysteine and the closing phenylalanine or tryptophan. The order of the fields is J gene, V gene, CDR3 protein.

TRBJ2-1 | TRBV28 | ASRGRVDRF
TRBJ2-3 | TRBV2 | ASARGSGTVRADTQY
TRBJ1-2 | TRBV3-1/TRBV3-2 | ASSEDGTGTRYGYT
TRBJ1-2 | TRBV2 | ASNTIGGYGYT
TRBJ2-1 | TRBV21-1 | ASSKAGELAGRGNEQF
TRBJ1-1 | TRBV29-1 | SATPSLNTEAF
TRBJ1-1 | TRBV7-2 | ASSFMRDRGPMNTEAF
TRBJ1-1 | TRBV7-9 | ASSLADSSSEAF
TRBJ2-6 | TRBV6-2/TRBV6-3 | ASSYSGGQGPSGANVLT
TRBJ1-6 | TRBV28 | ASSQGAGNRSPLH
TRBJ2-1 | TRBV7-2 | ASRPTSRNNEQF
TRBJ2-6 | TRBV4-2 | ASSQDQVGGTGANVLT
TRBJ1-1 | TRBV7-9 | ASSLVGRDTEAF
TRBJ1-2 | TRBV5-5 | ASSSTGNYGYT
TRBJ2-1 | TRBV3-1/TRBV3-2 | ASSRGRIWVDNEQF
TRBJ2-3 | TRBV7-3 | ASSPTPLAGGSTDTQY
TRBJ1-6 | TRBV19 | ASNGQINSPLH
TRBJ1-1 | TRBV29-1 | SVGIKQGDTEAF
TRBJ2-7 | TRBV29-1 | SVEGGTGGDEQY
TRBJ2-3 | TRBV19 | ASSIAGTAPADTQY
TRBJ1-3 | TRBV15 | ATSRARRGRDSGNTIY
TRBJ2-1 | TRBV19 | ASSPRASGSLPRYNEQF
TRBJ2-7 | TRBV5-4 | ASSFSGRAIEQY
TRBJ1-4 | TRBV7-6 | ASSPRLNEKLF
TRBJ2-5 | TRBV6-2/TRBV6-3 | ASSRLAGVRETQY
TRBJ1-5 | TRBV6-2/TRBV6-3 | ASSLGQGRNQPQH
TRBJ1-2 | TRBV4-3 | ASSQLTGGDYGYT
TRBJ1-1 | TRBV7-9 | ASSPDGQGAARAF
TRBJ1-4 | TRBV5-6 | ASSLRSGRTNEKLF
TRBJ2-1 | TRBV7-2 | ASSLGGSGRSYNEQF
TRBJ2-1 | TRBV19 | ASRPGTSGDNEQF
TRBJ1-3 | TRBV2 | ASSGQNSGNTIY
TRBJ1-3 | TRBV6-5 | ASMESGNTIY
TRBJ2-3 | TRBV4-1 | ASSQTGTVTDTQY
TRBJ2-1 | TRBV29-1 | SVDYPPGSSYNEQF
TRBJ2-7 | TRBV7-3 | ASSQSQGAGYEQY
TRBJ1-5 | TRBV29-1 | SPRGSQGNQPQH
TRBJ1-2 | TRBV19 | ASTPRGQGRTSYGYT
TRBJ1-4 | TRBV7-9 | ASSQARNEKLF
TRBJ1-3 | TRBV7-2 | ASSFGRGHGNTIY
TRBJ2-1 | TRBV7-3 | ASSPRTGAVKF
TRBJ1-2 | TRBV2 | ASSREYGYT
TRBJ2-7 | TRBV15 | ATSRDRGTYEQY
TRBJ1-4 | TRBV30 | AWSVGTGRGEKLF
TRBJ2-1 | TRBV14 | ASSQGASGHEQF
TRBJ2-7 | TRBV27 | ASSATGLYEQY
TRBJ1-1 | TRBV7-3 | ASSLAQGQGITEAF
TRBJ2-7 | TRBV19 | ASSPVGGSYEQY
TRBJ1-2 | TRBV7-2 | ASSLRGNRDGYT